The present T cell receptor (beta chain) was sequenced within a study of T cell responses to AZD1222 COVID-19 vaccine. The data were produced by immunoSEQ multiplex PCR, yet TCRdb's version contains in-frame clones alone and is incomplete. The sample lists approximately 90,000 clones, 85% to 90% occurring once. To note about this clone: Its antigen is unknown.

Study results and caveats: Spike-specific TCRs gained breadth and depth after people received two AZD1222 doses.

This TCR was recovered from an adult in good health. The input for sequencing was peripheral blood, taken on day 0 of AZD1222 vaccination.

The DNA for the CDR3 is TGTGCCAGCAGCTTCCTCGCGCTCAGTGCCGCCAGCACAGATACGCAGTATTTT. The encoded protein is CASSFLALSAASTDTQYF. The V and J genes are TRBV7-2 and TRBJ2-3; no definite D call. Deletions cut 3 bases from V and 0 bases from J, with 19 bases between. CDR1 and CDR2 from the germline V gene are SGHTA and FQGNSA. CDR3 length equals 18 residues.